The 17 T cell receptor beta chains in this list originate from one sample, sequenced in a study of CD8 T cells in ankylosing spondylitis. Their target antigens are unknown. In TCRdb, the 5' RACE reads were re-called with MiXCR into one record per CDR3 protein. This table has fewer than 550,000 distinct CDR3 sequences, about 5.4% appearing once. The study's findings and limits: What seemed typical of ankylosing spondylitis blood was a TCR beta motif built from under 10 highly homologous variants.

Sequencing was carried out using blood, either unsorted or a sorted T cell fraction (not recorded which). The receptors originated from a male donor with ankylosing spondylitis.

This clonotype was detected many times. This rearrangement joins TRBV20-1 to TRBJ2-3, with 7 bases that match TRBD2. The CDR3 runs 14 residues. The V and J ends lost 3 bases and 3 bases, in that order; junction bases with no gene match: 6. Germline loops: CDR1 DFQATT, CDR2 SNEGSKA (reference sequence). The CDR3 DNA is TGCAGTGCTAGGGGGCGGGAGCCAACAGATACGCAGTATTTT. Residues: CSARGREPTDTQYF.

The sample holds many counts of this clonotype. The rearrangement uses TRBV2 and TRBJ2-5; TRBD2 is a possible D gene (5 bases). From germline, CDR1 is SNHLY and CDR2 FYNNEI. The CDR3 loop spans 14 amino acids. V lost 8 bases, J lost 2 bases, and 15 bases lay in between. The CDR3: CASDLRRRQETQYF. As DNA, the CDR3 is TGTGCCAGCGATCTCAGGAGGCGGCAAGAGACCCAGTACTTC.

The V gene is TRBV4-1, the J gene TRBJ2-7; no definite D call. V lost 1 base to trimming and J lost 4 bases, with 14 bases between them. The germline V gene has CDR1 MGHRA and CDR2 YSYEKL. The CDR3 sequence is 15 residues long. The CDR3 DNA reads as TGCGCCAGCAGCCAAGGTGGCAGGAACCCTTACGAGCAGTACTTC. The encoded protein is CASSQGGRNPYEQYF.

In this sample, this clonotype turned up many times. This chain's CDR3 is CASSGRATGNTGELFF. In DNA, the CDR3 is TGTGCCAGCAGCGGGCGGGCCACAGGGAACACCGGGGAGCTGTTTTTT. This chain uses TRBV9 with TRBJ2-2, with D possibly called TRBD1 or TRBD2 (5 bases each). This CDR3 spans 16 amino acids. Germline V gene data show CDR1 as SGDLS and CDR2 as YYNGEE. V gave up 3 bases and J gave up 1 base, with 13 bases separating them.

This clonotype was picked up many times. V usage is TRBV3-1 and J usage is TRBJ2-3, with a weak D call TRBD2 (5 bases). V lost 5 bases and J 8 bases, leaving 11 bases between the germline ends. Germline V gene lookup returns CDR1 LGHDT and CDR2 YNNKEL (reference sequence). This CDR3 contains 12 residues. The CDR3 sequence: CASSEGLVTQYF. CDR3 bases: TGTGCCAGCAGCGAAGGACTGGTTACGCAGTATTTT.

A few counts support this clonotype. The chain is built from TRBV7-3 and TRBJ2-7, with D unresolved. The CDR3 is 9 residues long. V dropped 8 bases and J dropped 5 bases, with 4 bases sitting between them. The germline gives CDR1 SGHTA, CDR2 FQGTGA. The chain's CDR3 is CASHDEQYF. The CDR3 nucleotides are TGTGCCAGCCACGACGAGCAGTACTTC. Full variable domain (missing parts from reference TRBV7-3 and TRBJ2-7): GAGVSQTPSNKVTEKGKYVELRCDPISGHTALYWYRQSLGQGPEFLIYFQGTGAADDSGLPNDRFFAVRPEGSVSTLKIQRTERGDSAVYLCASHDEQYFGPGTRLTVT.

This clonotype occurred many times. The chain employs TRBV28 and TRBJ2-7; D uncertain. This CDR3 is 12 amino acids long. The V end lost 5 bases, the J end lost 9 bases, and 14 bases lay between the germline ends. Germline loops: CDR1 MDHEN, CDR2 SYDVKM. Here the CDR3 DNA reads TGTGCCAGCAGTCCGACGGCGTTATCGCAGTACTTC. As protein: CASSPTALSQYF.

This clonotype came up a few times. The V call is TRBV7-2, the J call TRBJ1-1; D is perhaps TRBD1 (5 bases). V lost 3 bases, J lost 5 bases, and 10 bases lay in between. The CDR3 totals 13 residues. Germline CDR1 SGHTA, CDR2 FQGNSA. In nucleotides, the CDR3 is TGTGCCAGCAGCTTGGACATCCGGACTGAAGCTTTCTTT. This gives the protein CASSLDIRTEAFF.

This clonotype was seen a handful of times. V gene TRBV28 combines with J gene TRBJ1-2; D gene ambiguous. The V gene lost 3 bases and the J gene lost 1 base, with 15 bases spanning the gap. The CDR3 sequence is 16 residues long. The germline V gene encodes CDR1 MDHEN and CDR2 SYDVKM. The CDR3, as DNA: TGTGCCAGCAGTTTGGGTTGGTCCTCTGTTAACTATGGCTACACCTTC. Protein product: CASSLGWSSVNYGYTF.

This clonotype has a count of ten or more. This chain joins TRBV9 and TRBJ2-5; 8 bases match TRBD2. Looked up from germline, CDR1 is SGDLS and CDR2 is YYNGEE. CDR3 size: 17 residues. V dropped 3 bases and J dropped 1; count of bases not matched to a gene: 11. The CDR3 sequence is CASSGDDSGEVQETQYF. The CDR3 DNA reads TGTGCCAGCAGCGGTGATGATAGCGGGGAAGTCCAAGAGACCCAGTACTTC.

This clonotype has ten or more counts. The chain has TRBV20-1 and TRBJ2-5; weak D call: TRBD2 (5 bases). Germline CDR1 reads DFQATT; CDR2 reads SNEGSKA (reference sequence). The CDR3 loop spans 13 amino acids. Trimming took off 6 bases at V and 5 bases at J, with 16 bases between the two ends. CDR3: CSAPGLLRETQYF. The CDR3 region has the DNA TGCAGTGCCCCAGGACTGTTGCGTGAGACCCAGTACTTC.

This clonotype has ten or more counts. The chain combines TRBV6-5 with TRBJ1-1; 8 bases line up with TRBD1. Unmatched junction bases numbered 4, after V lost 4 bases and J lost 9 bases. The CDR3 has 12 residues. The germline CDR1 and CDR2 sequences are MNHEY and SVGAGI. As DNA, the CDR3 is TGTGCCAGCAGTTTGACAGGGGACAAAGCTTTCTTT. This gives the protein CASSLTGDKAFF.

This clonotype was counted ten times or more. The chain recombines TRBV4-3 with TRBJ1-2; TRBD1 agrees at 9 bases. The CDR3 spans 15 residues. In germline, CDR1 is LGHNA, CDR2 YSLEER. V was clipped by 2 bases and J by 0 bases; unmatched bases: 1. CDR3 coding DNA: TGCGCCAGCAGCCAACGACAGGGGGCTAACTATGGCTACACCTTC. Translated: CASSQRQGANYGYTF.

This clonotype has at least ten counts. The CDR3 region is CASSAASVTDTQYF. Written as DNA, the CDR3 is TGTGCCAGCAGCGCCGCTAGCGTTACAGATACGCAGTATTTT. The chain joins TRBV9 to TRBJ2-3; perhaps TRBD2 as D (6 bases). This CDR3 region has 14 residues. Germline values: CDR1 SGDLS, CDR2 YYNGEE. V was shortened by 3 bases and J by 3 bases, with 11 bases between the two germline ends. Supplemented by reference TRBV9 and TRBJ2-3, the full variable domain reads DSGVTQTPKHLITATGQRVTLRCSPRSGDLSVYWYQQSLDQGLQFLIQYYNGEERAKGNILERFSAQQFPDLHSELNLSSLELGDSALYFCASSAASVTDTQYFGPGTRLTVL.

At least ten counts were recorded for this clonotype. This sequence joins TRBV28 and TRBJ1-4, with 7 bases aligning to TRBD1. Per the germline V gene, CDR1 is MDHEN and CDR2 is SYDVKM. This CDR3 region has 17 residues. Trimming took 6 bases from V and 0 from J; bases not matched to a gene: 10. The CDR3 nucleotides are TGTGCCAGCAGCATTCTGACAGGGTCCTCAACTAATGAAAAACTGTTTTTT. Translation gives CASSILTGSSTNEKLFF.

The sample holds many counts of this clonotype. The V and J genes are TRBV20-1 and TRBJ1-5; D gene unclear. V was shortened by 6 bases and J by 1 base, with 10 bases between the two germline ends. The germline gives CDR1 DFQATT, CDR2 SNEGSKA (reference sequence). This CDR3 is 13 amino acids long. CDR3 sequence reads: CSAEDTSNQPQHF. DNA for the CDR3: TGCAGTGCAGAGGATACGAGCAATCAGCCCCAGCATTTT.

This clonotype was seen repeatedly, ten times or more. The rearrangement links TRBV7-2 to TRBJ2-6; D is undetermined. The CDR3 spans 15 residues. V shed 1 base and J shed 2 bases, with 6 bases lying between them. Germline V gene lookup returns CDR1 SGHTA and CDR2 FQGNSA. CDR3 nucleotides: TGTGCCAGCAGCTTAGTTAGGGCTGGGGCCAACGTCCTGACTTTC. Its translation: CASSLVRAGANVLTF.